This T cell receptor beta chain came from a study of shared clonotypes between healthy human individuals. Background on the study: CD4 naive and memory got three plates each, CD8 naive two, CD8 memory one.

Study observations and caveats: Roughly 5% was the fraction of naive CD4 clonotypes found shared across a few donors.

The CDR3 runs 16 residues. Germline V gene sequence: CDR1 SGHVS, CDR2 FQNEAQ. Trimming took 4 bases from V and 0 from J, leaving 13 bases between them. Produced via immunoSEQ multiplex PCR; TCRdb's table is partial and in-frame only. The profile shows some 2,500,000 clones, 93% of them singletons. With respect to this clone: No antigen is known for it.

The clonotype comes from a man aged 18 to 35 in good health. Some clones in this sample may be carry-over from other donors' samples. Source material: naive CD4+ T cells from PBMCs. Stated subset: CD45RA+ positively selected. V gene TRBV7-8 combines with J gene TRBJ1-3, with D tentatively TRBD1 (6 bases). The CDR3 region is CASSSQGGLSGNTIYF. CDR3 sequence (DNA): TGTGCCAGCAGCTCACAAGGGGGACTCTCTGGAAACACCATATATTTT.